The present entry profiles one T cell receptor beta chain with its context. What it binds is unknown. RNA transcripts were the template for amplifying TCR beta CDR3 regions. The HTBI primer set was used in a first-round RT-PCR of the TCR CDR3. From the multiplex PCR reads, TCRdb called clonotypes with MiXCR, one entry per CDR3 protein. The table has roughly 380,000 distinct CDR3 sequences, approximately 19% seen once. The sample originates from a study of T cells in Graves' hyperthyroidism and ophthalmopathy. CDR1 and CDR2 from the germline V gene are MNHNS and SASEGT. This CDR3 has 15 amino acids. V dropped 6 bases and J dropped 4; count of bases not matched to a gene: 10. Regarding the study as a whole: Among thyroid clonotypes expanded above 0.001, most also appeared in blood. Stable hyperthyroidism was separated from ophthalmopathy by a model based on 13 V-J features.

Graves' hyperthyroidism is called stable when ophthalmopathy does not progress within 18 months. V is TRBV6-1 and J is TRBJ2-7; 9 nucleotides line up with TRBD2. Material for sequencing was blood. The sequence was obtained from a woman younger than 35 with Graves' hyperthyroidism. The CDR3 sequence: CASSAGEREVYEQYF. Here the CDR3 DNA reads TGTGCCAGCAGCGCCGGAGAGCGGGAGGTATACGAGCAGTACTTC.